This TCR beta chain was sequenced for a study of blood T cells in healthy people across ages (dated by TCRdb to the mid-2010s). A note on the overall study: In model experiments, template switching captured about one uniquely barcoded TCR beta cDNA molecule for every two T cells. The study measured age-related changes in TCR beta repertoire diversity using deep sequencing normalized with unique cDNA molecular identifiers. The donors were split into four age groups: young (average 16 years), middle-aged (around 40), aged (about 56) and long-lived (roughly 88). Using the same blood draw, the study looked at two additional independent replicas of 1 million unique cDNA reads for two donors, one aged 18 to 29 and the other aged 80 or older. Donors of different ages were randomly distributed across sequencing lanes to avoid experimental bias.

Concerning this clonotype: Its antigen has not been determined. No base quality information exists; no much larger clone differs at one position.

Library prep was done by 5' RACE. The instrument given in TCRdb is Illumina HiSeq 2500. A second PCR of about 6 to 12 cycles was performed with a sample-barcoded 5' primer and a J-beta primer mix. A unique molecular identifier was introduced onto each TCR beta cDNA molecule by a template-switch 5' adaptor carrying 12 random nucleotides. Each sample yielded at least 3 million CDR3-containing paired-end reads. All of the RNA was converted into first-strand cDNA using the Mint cDNA synthesis kit, with a TRBC-specific oligonucleotide serving as the primer. Following uracil-DNA glycosylase treatment, all cDNA underwent a first 18-cycle PCR with the universal primers M1SS and BC2_uni_R. The authors processed their data as follows. For normalization, 1 million high-quality reads, each with a distinct molecular identifier, were randomly selected from each sample. Reads sharing molecular identifiers were discarded rather than binned into consensus sequences. MiTCR, set to a Q25 quality threshold and the strictest error-elimination algorithm, was used for CDR3 identification, clonotype clustering and error correction. A nonparametric unseen species model with Euler transformation was used to estimate lower-bound total TCR beta diversity. Clones were called with MiXCR by TCRdb after fastp trimmed the public reads at Q25, and only in-frame beta chains were retained. CDR3 protein sequences are deduplicated, and each keeps its most common genes and DNA. It is TCRdb's table, rather than the study itself, that gives the V and J calls and clone size. In this sample the table shows hundreds of thousands of distinct CDR3 sequences, 56% of which occur a single time. Of the sample, 25% to 30% is held by the ten largest clones.

V lost 0 bases and J lost 3 bases; the stretch between them is 18 bases long. CDR1 and CDR2 (MNHEY, SVGAGI) derive from the germline V gene. Its CDR3 holds 17 amino acids, cysteine through phenylalanine. The CDR3 DNA has 51 bases and is translated from base 1. Donors were 39 systemically healthy Caucasian individuals from Russia aged roughly 6 to 90 years. Approximately 9.3 milliliters of peripheral blood were collected from each donor into EDTA-treated Vacutainer tubes. PBMCs were isolated by Ficoll-Paque density-gradient centrifugation, with at least 6 million obtained per sample. Trizol reagent was used to extract total RNA from PBMCs, with at least 5.5 micrograms per sample. Naive CD45RAhigh/CD27high T cell percentages were measured by flow cytometry on a PBMC aliquot from every donor. Paper-wide results and their limitations: Estimates of total diversity based on one million sequenced T cells were regarded as lower bounds and as underestimates. As age increased, observed TCR beta diversity per million T cells dropped in a roughly linear way, and a significant reduction was already evident by age about 40. Since profiling was done on bulk unsorted PBMCs, naive and antigen-experienced compartments could not be conclusively compared. Because the CMV infection status of the donors was unknown, age-related changes in expanded clonotypes may potentially have been confounded. There was a strong correlation between observed TCR beta diversity and the percentage of naive T cells measured by flow cytometry. Compared with the aged group, the long-lived group had more naive CD4+ T cells, fewer expanded clones and increased TCR diversity, a pattern suggesting age selection.

The receptor chain draws on TRBV6-5 and TRBJ2-7, with the identity of the D gene unclear. The sequence came from a middle-aged man in good health. Sample: blood. The CDR3 corresponds to CASSYSQASRIGYEQYF. The DNA reads TGTGCCAGCAGTTACTCCCAGGCCTCTAGAATTGGCTACGAGCAGTACTTC.